A single sample gave rise to the 7 T cell receptor beta chains below, sequenced in a study of T cell responses to AZD1222 COVID-19 vaccine. Here immunoSEQ multiplex PCR was the method, and the copy in TCRdb shows in-frame clones only, minus some. The sample records 90,000 to 130,000 clones, 70% to 90% being singletons. Source: peripheral blood, taken on day 0 of AZD1222 vaccination. The origin of the receptors is an adult in good health.

The gene calls are TRBV6-5 and TRBJ1-2, with a possible D match to TRBD1 (5 bases). The CDR3 spans 15 residues. CDR1 is MNHEY and CDR2 is SVGAGI in the germline V gene. V lost 0 bases, J lost 8 bases, and 16 bases lay in between. DNA for the CDR3: TGTGCCAGCAGTTACTCGGGGCGGGCGGTGGGAGGCTACACCTTC. Encoded protein: CASSYSGRAVGGYTF.

This chain connects TRBV2 to TRBJ2-2; unclear D gene. Trimming took 6 bases from V and 1 from J, leaving 15 bases between them. Germline CDR1 SNHLY, CDR2 FYNNEI. The CDR3 is made up of 16 amino acids. CDR3 bases: TGTGCCAGCAGGGGTCCTAGGGCGGAGAACACCGGGGAGCTGTTTTTT. Amino acid sequence: CASRGPRAENTGELFF.

CDR3 bases: TGTGCCAGCAGCTTCGGGGGACCCTACGAGCAGTACTTC. Translated, it gives CASSFGGPYEQYF. V usage is TRBV11-3 and J usage is TRBJ2-7; the D gene is possibly TRBD2 (6 bases). This CDR3 is 13 amino acids long. V lost 3 bases and J lost 2, with 8 bases in between. In germline, CDR1 is SGHNT, CDR2 YENEEA.

This clone was seen only a few times. J is TRBJ1-6 and V is TRBV19, with 8 positions matching TRBD1. Germline lookup yields CDR1 LNHDA and CDR2 SQIVND (reference sequence). The CDR3 covers 14 residues. J lost 6 bases, V lost 5 bases, and 3 bases had no gene match. CDR3 region: CASSFGQGNSPLHF. CDR3 bases: TGTGCCAGTAGTTTCGGACAGGGTAATTCACCCCTCCACTTT.

The rearrangement uses TRBV7-9 and TRBJ1-2, with D perhaps TRBD1 (6 bases). There are 14 residues in the CDR3. CDR1 and CDR2 (germline): SEHNR, FQNEAQ (reference sequence). Trimming stripped 5 bases from V and 8 bases from J, with 18 bases between. The chain's CDR3 is CASSVTGFSSGYTF. CDR3 DNA sequence: TGTGCCAGCAGCGTTACAGGGTTTTCAAGCGGCTACACCTTC. Looking up the rest from reference TRBV7-9 and TRBJ1-2 gives the full variable domain: DTGVSQNPRHKITKRGQNVTFRCDPISEHNRLYWYRQTLGQGPEFLTYFQNEAQLEKSRLLSDRFSAERPKGSFSTLEIQRTEQGDSAMYLCASSVTGFSSGYTFGSGTRLTVV.

This chain uses TRBV7-2 with TRBJ2-1; D remains unclear. From germline, CDR1 is SGHTA and CDR2 FQGNSA. Trimming shortened V by 3 bases and J by 0 bases, and 6 bases separated the two germline ends. CDR3 length: 14 amino acids. CDR3 DNA: TGTGCCAGCAGCTTTCGGACCTCCTACAATGAGCAGTTCTTC. Protein sequence: CASSFRTSYNEQFF.

The chain employs TRBV7-6 and TRBJ2-7, with TRBD1 identical over 7 bases. V shed 5 bases, J shed 5 bases, and the junction held 9 bases outside the gene matches. CDR1 is SGHVS, CDR2 FNYEAQ, per germline. There are 14 residues in the CDR3. The CDR3, as DNA: TGTGCCAGCAGCCCAGGGGGTTTGGTGAACGAGCAGTACTTC. It codes for CASSPGGLVNEQYF.